A selection of T cell receptor beta chains follows, all from one sample in a study of T cells in narcolepsy. Measured with immunoSEQ multiplex PCR; TCRdb has only the in-frame clones, and not every one. Of around 35,000 clones listed, 65% to 85% were seen once; the top ten hold 1% to 1.2%. Sequenced material: memory (CD45RA-) CD4+ T cells from blood. Source of these receptors: a human donor in good health. Both conserved end residues are part of each CDR3. The D gene is left open where the match is weak. Size tells how often a clone was seen (once, few, many) or the class of an expanded clone, and some rows leave it out.

v_gene	len	abundance	d_gene	j_gene	CDR3aa	CDR3nt
TRBV5-1	20	NA	TRBD2	TRBJ2-3	CASSLGGSGTIRTSTDTQYF	TGCGCCAGCAGCTTGGGGGGTAGCGGGACTATTCGGACTAGCACAGATACGCAGTATTTT
TRBV27	16	NA	NA	TRBJ2-6	CASSPWTDSGANVLTF	TGTGCCAGCAGTCCTTGGACTGACTCTGGGGCCAACGTCCTGACTTTC
TRBV5-6	15	NA	NA	TRBJ1-4	CASSLGGFNNEKLFF	TGTGCCAGCAGCTTGGGGGGGTTTAATAATGAAAAACTGTTTTTT
TRBV7-8	15	NA	NA	TRBJ2-1	CASSFGDYLSNEQFF	TGTGCCAGCAGCTTTGGAGACTACCTCAGCAATGAGCAGTTCTTC
TRBV2	13	NA	NA	TRBJ2-7	CASSEDRVYEQYF	TGTGCCAGCAGTGAGGACAGAGTTTACGAGCAGTACTTC
TRBV19	15	NA	TRBD1	TRBJ1-3	CASSGQGSSGNTIYF	TGTGCCAGTAGTGGACAGGGTTCCTCTGGAAACACCATATATTTT
TRBV5-4	14	NA	NA	TRBJ1-2	CASSLEGRAVGYTF	TGTGCCAGCAGCTTGGAGGGTAGGGCGGTTGGCTACACCTTC
TRBV19	14	NA	NA	TRBJ1-5	CARGGRKGSQPQHF	TGTGCCAGGGGAGGGAGGAAGGGAAGTCAGCCCCAGCATTTT
TRBV5-4	16	NA	TRBD1	TRBJ1-1	CASSVPPGQGNTEAFF	TGTGCCAGCAGCGTACCACCGGGACAGGGGAACACTGAAGCTTTCTTT
TRBV6-6	14	NA	NA	TRBJ2-3	CASSYYPRTDTQYF	TGTGCCAGCAGTTACTATCCTCGAACGGATACGCAGTATTTT
TRBV18	15	NA	NA	TRBJ1-1	CASSTTQGVISEAFF	TGTGCCAGCTCAACAACACAGGGAGTAATTTCTGAAGCTTTCTTT
TRBV9	14	NA	TRBD2	TRBJ2-1	CASSAGGGYNEQFF	TGTGCCAGCAGTGCGGGAGGGGGCTACAATGAGCAGTTCTTC
TRBV5-1	14	NA	NA	TRBJ2-7	CASSAGSSSYEQYF	TGCGCCAGCAGCGCCGGCAGCAGCTCCTACGAGCAGTACTTC
TRBV7-2	14	NA	NA	TRBJ1-1	CASSFAGVRPEAFF	TGTGCCAGCAGCTTCGCCGGGGTTCGCCCTGAAGCTTTCTTT
TRBV10-1	14	NA	NA	TRBJ2-7	CASSESGAGLEQYF	TGCGCCAGCAGTGAGTCCGGGGCAGGCCTCGAGCAGTACTTC
TRBV19	13	NA	NA	TRBJ2-7	CACTDFPIYEQYF	TGTGCTTGCACTGATTTCCCGATCTACGAGCAGTACTTC
TRBV7-3	13	NA	NA	TRBJ2-2	CASSSKPTGELFF	TGTGCCAGCAGCTCAAAACCAACCGGGGAGCTGTTTTTT
TRBV6-1	13	NA	TRBD2	TRBJ2-5	CASTLARQETQYF	TGTGCCAGCACACTAGCGAGGCAAGAGACCCAGTACTTC
TRBV4-1	15	NA	NA	TRBJ1-5	CASSQVGSRFQPQHF	TGCGCCAGCAGCCAAGTAGGATCCAGATTTCAGCCCCAGCATTTT
TRBV6-1	15	few	TRBD2	TRBJ2-5	CASSELAGGQETQYF	TGTGCCAGCAGTGAACTAGCGGGGGGGCAAGAGACCCAGTACTTC
TRBV5-6	15	NA	NA	TRBJ2-2	CASSLAGSRTGELFF	TGTGCCAGCAGCTTGGCCGGGTCCAGGACCGGGGAGCTGTTTTTT
TRBV5-6	13	NA	NA	TRBJ1-5	CASSLYGGQPQHF	TGTGCCAGCAGCTTGTATGGGGGTCAGCCCCAGCATTTT
TRBV5-6	17	NA	TRBD2	TRBJ2-5	CASSLLGTSGKQETQYF	TGTGCCAGCAGCTTGCTAGGGACTAGCGGGAAGCAAGAGACCCAGTACTTC
TRBV19	13	once	NA	TRBJ2-7	CASSIGNSYEQYF	TGTGCCAGTAGTATAGGCAACTCCTACGAGCAGTACTTC
TRBV4-3	14	NA	NA	TRBJ2-1	CASSQDRGWGEQFF	TGCGCCAGCAGCCAAGACAGGGGTTGGGGAGAGCAGTTCTTC
TRBV18	13	NA	NA	TRBJ2-7	CASAGTANYEQYF	TGTGCCAGCGCCGGGACGGCTAATTACGAGCAGTACTTC
TRBV9	15	NA	NA	TRBJ1-1	CASSPPWFKLTEAFF	TGTGCCAGCAGCCCCCCATGGTTCAAACTCACTGAAGCTTTCTTT
TRBV29-1	13	NA	TRBD1	TRBJ1-2	CSVGTAYSYGYTF	TGCAGCGTGGGGACAGCATACTCATATGGCTACACCTTC
TRBV6-1	14	NA	NA	TRBJ2-1	CASSERLAYNEQFF	TGTGCCAGCAGTGAACGGCTGGCCTACAATGAGCAGTTCTTC
TRBV5-4	16	NA	TRBD2	TRBJ2-1	CASSLGGSGYNNEQFF	TGTGCCAGCAGCTTGGGGGGTAGCGGGTACAACAATGAGCAGTTCTTC
TRBV7-2	12	NA	NA	TRBJ2-7	CASSSTTYEQYF	TGTGCCAGCAGCTCGACCACTTACGAGCAGTACTTC
TRBV5-1	14	NA	TRBD2	TRBJ2-1	CASTAREGLNEQFF	TGCGCCAGCACTGCGCGGGAGGGCCTAAATGAGCAGTTCTTC
TRBV18	14	NA	TRBD1	TRBJ1-6	CASSQTGVNSPLHF	TGTGCCAGCTCACAAACAGGGGTGAATTCACCCCTCCACTTT
TRBV5-4	18	NA	TRBD2	TRBJ2-3	CASSGGSSGGRGTDTQYF	TGTGCCAGCTCCGGAGGTTCTAGCGGGGGGCGGGGCACAGATACGCAGTATTTT
TRBV19	14	NA	NA	TRBJ2-3	CASRWGGSADTQYF	TGTGCCAGTAGATGGGGGGGCTCGGCAGATACGCAGTATTTT
TRBV30	13	NA	NA	TRBJ2-4	CATDGIAKNIQYF	TGTGCCACCGATGGGATAGCCAAAAACATTCAGTACTTC
TRBV19	16	NA	NA	TRBJ1-5	CASSIQGTGAVQPQHF	TGTGCCAGTAGTATCCAGGGGACGGGGGCGGTTCAGCCCCAGCATTTT
TRBV5-6	13	NA	NA	TRBJ1-1	CASSLVSDFVAFF	TGTGCCAGCAGCTTGGTGTCTGATTTCGTAGCTTTCTTT
TRBV7-2	15	NA	TRBD2	TRBJ2-7	CASSLQTSGGHAQYF	TGTGCCAGCAGCCTACAGACTAGCGGGGGCCACGCGCAGTACTTC
TRBV5-1	13	NA	NA	TRBJ2-1	CASSSNLGNEQFF	TGCGCCAGCAGCTCGAATCTTGGCAATGAGCAGTTCTTC
TRBV7-8	16	NA	TRBD1	TRBJ2-5	CASSSLAGQGSETQYF	TGTGCCAGCAGCTCCCTCGCGGGACAGGGGTCGGAGACCCAGTACTTC
TRBV4-3	15	once	TRBD2	TRBJ2-1	CASSQLTSGHNEQFF	TGCGCCAGCAGCCAACTGACTAGCGGCCACAATGAGCAGTTCTTC
TRBV5-1	14	NA	NA	TRBJ2-1	CASSLALSGNEQFF	TGCGCCAGCAGCTTGGCACTTAGCGGCAATGAGCAGTTCTTC
TRBV10-3	15	NA	NA	TRBJ1-1	CAISAGGWGNTEAFF	TGTGCCATCAGTGCTGGGGGCTGGGGAAACACTGAAGCTTTCTTT
TRBV29-1	12	NA	TRBD1	TRBJ1-2	CSVSGGSYGYTF	TGCAGCGTTTCAGGGGGATCCTATGGCTACACCTTC
TRBV18	20	NA	TRBD2	TRBJ2-2	CASSPRPILGSSGNTGELFF	TGTGCCAGCTCGCCCAGGCCGATTTTGGGTTCTAGCGGGAACACCGGGGAGCTGTTTTTT
TRBV7-2	15	NA	NA	TRBJ2-1	CASNTAGASYNEQFF	TGTGCCAGCAACACAGCAGGGGCCTCCTACAATGAGCAGTTCTTC
TRBV5-1	15	NA	TRBD1	TRBJ1-2	CASIPGTGGGYGYTF	TGCGCCAGTATCCCCGGGACAGGGGGCGGCTATGGCTACACCTTC
TRBV9	14	NA	TRBD2	TRBJ2-7	CASSVGSSGGEQYF	TGTGCCAGCAGCGTAGGATCTAGCGGTGGCGAGCAGTACTTC
TRBV18	13	once	NA	TRBJ2-7	CASSPRGIDEQYF	TGTGCCAGCTCACCTAGGGGTATCGACGAGCAGTACTTC
TRBV9	15	NA	NA	TRBJ1-1	CASSVAGGVNTEAFF	TGTGCCAGCAGCGTAGCGGGGGGTGTAAACACTGAAGCTTTCTTT
TRBV5-6	14	NA	TRBD2	TRBJ2-1	CASSRGLAGNEQFF	TGTGCCAGCAGCCGGGGACTAGCGGGGAATGAGCAGTTCTTC
TRBV10-2	12	NA	NA	TRBJ1-1	CASSAVNTEAFF	TGCGCCAGCTCCGCCGTGAACACTGAAGCTTTCTTT
TRBV6-6	12	NA	TRBD1	TRBJ2-7	CASSLTGYEQYF	TGTGCCAGCAGTTTGACAGGGTACGAGCAGTACTTC
TRBV19	14	NA	NA	TRBJ1-4	CASSTDGINEKLFF	TGTGCCAGTAGTACGGACGGTATTAATGAAAAACTGTTTTTT
TRBV21-1	15	NA	NA	TRBJ2-5	CASSHFSGLGETQYF	TGTGCCAGCAGCCACTTTAGCGGCCTCGGGGAGACCCAGTACTTC
TRBV5-1	18	NA	TRBD2	TRBJ2-2	CASSHGTSGGANTGELFF	TGCGCCAGCAGCCATGGGACTAGCGGGGGGGCGAACACCGGGGAGCTGTTTTTT
TRBV7-3	15	few	TRBD2	TRBJ2-1	CASSLGTSGANEQFF	TGTGCCAGCAGCTTAGGGACTAGCGGGGCGAATGAGCAGTTCTTC
TRBV7-9	16	NA	TRBD2	TRBJ2-1	CASSLVSGVTYNEQFF	TGTGCCAGCAGCTTGGTTAGCGGGGTTACCTACAATGAGCAGTTCTTC
TRBV5-1	16	once	TRBD1	TRBJ2-1	CASSPLSRGPSNEQFF	TGCGCCAGCAGCCCGTTGTCCAGGGGGCCGAGCAATGAGCAGTTCTTC